A single T cell receptor beta chain is shown here with its context. The antigen is unknown. The TRB libraries of cDNA were built by UMI-labeled 5' RACE. TCRdb reanalyzed the 5' RACE reads, giving one entry per CDR3 protein sequence and no DNA. This sample carries 100,000 to 150,000 distinct CDR3 sequences, with approximately 0.51% going to the ten biggest clones. This record comes from a study of CXCR3-negative and CXCR3-positive naive CD8 T cells. General observations from the study: Each naive subset displayed comparably high diversity, whereas memory CD8+ cells displayed much lower diversity. CXCR3 levels fell partly with cryopreservation; most assays relied on fresh PBMCs.

CD45RO-CCR7+CD27+CD95- marked naive CD8+ T cells. Sequencing was performed on naive CXCR3- CD8+ T cells from blood. Subset in this sample: CD45RO-CCR7+CD27+CD95- naive CD8+ T cells lacking CXCR3 (TNR3-). The sequence derives from a human donor in good health. Some clones in this sample may be carry-over from other donors' samples.

The CDR3: CASSLDDGPMNTEAFF. The chain is built from TRBV5-1 and TRBJ1-1. This CDR3 is 16 amino acids long. CDR1 SGHRS and CDR2 YFSETQ come from the germline V gene.